Listed below are T cell receptor beta chains from one sample, sequenced in a study of blood T cell repertoires in COVID-19. The assay was immunoSEQ multiplex PCR, and TCRdb's table has in-frame clones only and misses some. This table has around 250,000 clones, around nine tenths appearing once. The sequencing input was PBMCs or T cells enriched from blood (not recorded which). The receptors stem from a woman aged 35 to 49 who had been exposed to COVID-19. The CDR3 runs from the conserved cysteine through the conserved F or W.

V gene: TRBV27
J gene: TRBJ2-7
CDR3 protein: CASREGQVYEQYF

V gene: TRBV27
J gene: TRBJ1-6
CDR3 protein: CASSPDRQDLSSYNSPLHF

V gene: TRBV2
J gene: TRBJ1-6
CDR3 protein: CASRYTGQNSPLHF

V gene: TRBV7-9
J gene: TRBJ2-5
CDR3 protein: CASSRLMLTGRETQYF

V gene: TRBV28
J gene: TRBJ1-2
CDR3 protein: CASSSSGTGERNYGYTF

V gene: TRBV6-5
J gene: TRBJ2-7
CDR3 protein: CASTTWGVRGEQYF

V gene: TRBV19
J gene: TRBJ2-5
CDR3 protein: CASSIRTSGGIETQYF

V gene: TRBV12-3/TRBV12-4
J gene: TRBJ1-2
CDR3 protein: CASSLARGGYTF

V gene: TRBV19
J gene: TRBJ1-1
CDR3 protein: CASSLGRDNTEAFF

V gene: TRBV5-4
J gene: TRBJ2-7
CDR3 protein: CASSTSTYEQYF

V gene: TRBV29-1
J gene: TRBJ1-1
CDR3 protein: CSVEDRGRGGYTEAFF

V gene: TRBV4-1
J gene: TRBJ2-3
CDR3 protein: CASSQLGRRRRSTDTQYF

V gene: TRBV9
J gene: TRBJ1-1
CDR3 protein: CASSVEGMMNTEAFF

V gene: TRBV5-1
J gene: TRBJ1-2
CDR3 protein: CASSLGQDYGYTF

V gene: TRBV18
J gene: TRBJ1-3
CDR3 protein: CASRPEQSSGNTIYF

V gene: TRBV27
J gene: TRBJ1-2
CDR3 protein: CASSTSEGSLANYGYTF

V gene: TRBV24-1
J gene: TRBJ2-7
CDR3 protein: CATSDLEGVKGSWTYEQYF

V gene: TRBV12-3/TRBV12-4
J gene: TRBJ1-2
CDR3 protein: CASSVNRVWDTF

V gene: TRBV27
J gene: TRBJ2-1
CDR3 protein: CASSLQGLAGDNEQFF

V gene: TRBV9
J gene: TRBJ1-2
CDR3 protein: CASSAPVTSTENGYTF

V gene: TRBV4-1
J gene: TRBJ2-3
CDR3 protein: CASSQEASLLPTSSDTQYF

V gene: TRBV9
J gene: TRBJ2-6
CDR3 protein: CASSVPRVPGANVLTF

V gene: TRBV4-1
J gene: TRBJ2-7
CDR3 protein: CASSPLIQGTYEQYF

V gene: TRBV7-9
J gene: TRBJ1-1
CDR3 protein: CASSAKQGDFAEAFF

V gene: TRBV2
J gene: TRBJ2-1
CDR3 protein: CASSGTSGGAYNEQFF

V gene: TRBV2
J gene: TRBJ1-6
CDR3 protein: CAMRQDHNSPLHF

V gene: TRBV9
J gene: TRBJ2-3
CDR3 protein: CASSTGTRGVTDTQYF

V gene: TRBV27
J gene: TRBJ2-2
CDR3 protein: CASTGLAGVGNTGELFF

V gene: TRBV30
J gene: TRBJ1-2
CDR3 protein: CAWTSGFDGYTF

V gene: TRBV10-3
J gene: TRBJ1-2
CDR3 protein: CAIRRQGHGYTF

V gene: TRBV7-3
J gene: TRBJ2-7
CDR3 protein: CASSLDTGYEQYF

V gene: TRBV25-1
J gene: TRBJ1-2
CDR3 protein: CASTLGGQSDRFNYGYTF

V gene: TRBV7-2
J gene: TRBJ1-5
CDR3 protein: CASSSTGSDQPQHF

V gene: TRBV10-2
J gene: TRBJ2-7
CDR3 protein: CASSAGTTEQYF

V gene: TRBV4-2
J gene: TRBJ2-3
CDR3 protein: CASSQEWAPTDTQYF

V gene: TRBV12-3/TRBV12-4
J gene: TRBJ1-1
CDR3 protein: CASSLKANTEAFF

V gene: TRBV5-3
J gene: TRBJ1-2
CDR3 protein: CARSERRDRAYLYGYTF

V gene: TRBV11-2
J gene: TRBJ2-3
CDR3 protein: CASSLDLWLAGTSDTQYF

V gene: TRBV10-3
J gene: TRBJ1-5
CDR3 protein: CAISQQGEGQPQHF

V gene: TRBV28
J gene: TRBJ1-2
CDR3 protein: CAINFGKVYGYTF

V gene: TRBV10-3
J gene: TRBJ2-1
CDR3 protein: CATDSTENNEQFF

V gene: TRBV7-8
J gene: TRBJ2-5
CDR3 protein: CASSRQTQETQYF

V gene: TRBV19
J gene: TRBJ2-1
CDR3 protein: CASRGLDLSNEQFF

V gene: TRBV27
J gene: TRBJ2-6
CDR3 protein: CASSTRQGRSGANVLTF

V gene: TRBV7-3
J gene: TRBJ2-5
CDR3 protein: CASSTGVQETQYF

V gene: TRBV5-4
J gene: TRBJ2-1
CDR3 protein: CASSLAHSGSPGDNEQFF

V gene: TRBV6-2/TRBV6-3
J gene: TRBJ1-1
CDR3 protein: CASSGGQENTEAFF

V gene: TRBV30
J gene: TRBJ1-6
CDR3 protein: CALGQANSPLHF

V gene: TRBV11-2
J gene: TRBJ1-1
CDR3 protein: CASSGRLNTEAFF

V gene: TRBV7-2
J gene: TRBJ1-2
CDR3 protein: CASSLTGQAVDGYTF

V gene: TRBV7-6
J gene: TRBJ2-3
CDR3 protein: CASSQIAGKSTDTQYF

V gene: TRBV6-5
J gene: TRBJ2-7
CDR3 protein: CASSHYSYEQYF

V gene: TRBV18
J gene: TRBJ1-4
CDR3 protein: CASSLDARGSNEKLFF

V gene: TRBV27
J gene: TRBJ2-3
CDR3 protein: CASLGQGLADTQYF

V gene: TRBV4-2
J gene: TRBJ2-2
CDR3 protein: CASSQGRRLAGGNTGELFF

V gene: TRBV10-3
J gene: TRBJ1-2
CDR3 protein: CAISESAGTRNTF

V gene: TRBV3-1/TRBV3-2
J gene: TRBJ2-5
CDR3 protein: CASSQVAGRHQETQYF

V gene: TRBV6-5
J gene: TRBJ1-2
CDR3 protein: CASSTDTVYGYTF

V gene: TRBV27
J gene: TRBJ1-2
CDR3 protein: CASSYRDRVNYGYTF

V gene: TRBV7-8
J gene: TRBJ1-6
CDR3 protein: CASSFDHRENNSPLHF